These 3 T cell receptor beta chains share one sample of origin, sequenced in a study of T cell changes during pregnancy in multiple sclerosis. Clones were read by immunoSEQ multiplex PCR, and TCRdb kept only the in-frame ones, dropping some. This table holds 70,000 or so clones, roughly nine tenths found once. Here the sequenced sample was peripheral blood, taken in the third trimester of pregnancy. These receptors were collected from a female donor in good health, enrolled as a control in a pregnancy study.

This sequence joins TRBV27 and TRBJ2-5; D remains unclear. The germline V gene encodes CDR1 MNHEY and CDR2 SMNVEV (reference sequence). V was shortened by 0 bases and J by 5 bases, with 10 bases between the two germline ends. This CDR3 region has 14 residues. The CDR3 loop is CASSLSPVSETQYF. Here the CDR3 DNA reads TGTGCCAGCAGTTTATCCCCAGTGTCTGAGACCCAGTACTTC.

This chain's CDR3 is CASSLAGAETQYF. DNA for the CDR3: TGTGCCAGCAGCTTAGCGGGGGCAGAGACCCAGTACTTC. The chain combines TRBV7-2 with TRBJ2-5; D might be TRBD1 (6 bases). CDR3 length equals 13 residues. Trimming removed 0 bases from V and 4 bases from J, with 6 bases in between. CDR1 SGHTA and CDR2 FQGNSA come from the germline V gene.

The V call is TRBV5-6, the J call TRBJ2-7; weak D call: TRBD1 (6 bases). Trimming shortened V by 4 bases and J by 4 bases, and 15 bases separated the two germline ends. The V gene's germline CDR1 is SGHDT and CDR2 YYEEEE. This CDR3 region has 14 residues. The CDR3 spells CASSPRGQPYEQYF. The CDR3 nucleotides read TGTGCCAGCAGCCCAAGAGGACAGCCTTACGAGCAGTACTTC.